The clone carrying this T cell receptor beta chain was counted only a few times. As yet, its antigen is unknown. As every portion of the isolated RNA was reverse transcribed, the sequencing read expressed TCRB transcripts. The data were produced by immunoSEQ multiplex PCR, yet TCRdb's version contains in-frame clones alone and is incomplete. This sample carries hundreds of thousands of clones, over 9.5% of them seen once, and the ten largest clones take approximately 0.015%. The data were obtained in a study of beta chain features in type 1 diabetes. Germline assignment: CDR1 SQVTM and CDR2 ANQGSEA. Trimming removed 6 bases at V and 7 bases at J, with 15 bases between. CDR3 length: 13 residues. Study-wide findings and caveats: Compared to healthy donors, patients appeared to have naive, central memory and Treg TCRB repertoires that were more alike.

Sequenced material: naive CD4+ T cells from blood. This chain joins TRBV29-1 and TRBJ1-4; TRBD1 might be the D (6 bases). This receptor was identified in a man between 18 and 29 years old in good health. The CDR3 reads CSVQQGSAEKLFF. The CDR3 DNA is TGCAGCGTCCAACAGGGATCCGCTGAAAAACTGTTTTTT.